This T cell receptor (beta chain) is drawn from a study of cytomegalovirus exposure and HLA in healthy donors. V lost 5 bases to trimming and J lost 6 bases; unmatched junction nucleotides: 12. The CDR3 is 16 residues long. CDR1 is SGHNT and CDR2 is YENEEA in the germline V gene. This clone was observed a few times. Antigen: not known. 13 Jbeta primers and 60 Vbeta primers were used for the PCR. Authors' analysis steps: As a later analysis found, there were 82 million or so unique TCR beta chains, of which some 10 million were shared. Using immunoSEQ multiplex PCR, the repertoire was profiled, and TCRdb retains in-frame clones only, with some absent. From that table come the V and J calls and clone size; the DNA was used to work out D and trimming. The sample includes 190,000 or so clones, about four fifths of them seen just once. General study results and limits: The authors later found HLA-associated TCR beta chains more clonally expanded than equally common others. In the analysis, some V segments, TRBV6-2 and TRBV6-3 included, were excluded as indistinguishable. Per a later analysis, 15,000 to 20,000 TCR beta sequences showed association with HLA alleles at 0.05 false discovery rate.

The sample taken for sequencing was PBMCs. This TCR was sampled from a male donor in good health and CMV-seropositive. V gene TRBV11-3 combines with J gene TRBJ2-1; TRBD1 aligns across 8 bases. The CDR3 bases are TGTGCCAGCAGCAACCGGGACAGGTTAACGGGCAATGAGCAGTTCTTC. This gives the protein CASSNRDRLTGNEQFF.